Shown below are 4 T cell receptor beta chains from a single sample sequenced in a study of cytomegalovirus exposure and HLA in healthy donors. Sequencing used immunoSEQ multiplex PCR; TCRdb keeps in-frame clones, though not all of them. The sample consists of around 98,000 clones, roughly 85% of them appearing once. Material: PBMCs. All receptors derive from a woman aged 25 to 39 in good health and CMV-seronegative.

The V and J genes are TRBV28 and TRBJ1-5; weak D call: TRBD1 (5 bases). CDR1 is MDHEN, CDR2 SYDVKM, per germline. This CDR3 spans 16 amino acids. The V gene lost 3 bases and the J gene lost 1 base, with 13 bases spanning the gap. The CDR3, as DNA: TGTGCCAGCAGTTTGCAGGGCCCAAAAAGCAATCAGCCCCAGCATTTT. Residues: CASSLQGPKSNQPQHF.

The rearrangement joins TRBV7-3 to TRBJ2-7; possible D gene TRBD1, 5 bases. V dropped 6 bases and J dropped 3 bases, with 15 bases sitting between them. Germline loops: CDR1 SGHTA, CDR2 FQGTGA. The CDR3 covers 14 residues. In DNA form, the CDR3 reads TGTGCCAGCAGGCAGGGCAGGTACCTCTACGAGCAGTACTTC. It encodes CASRQGRYLYEQYF.

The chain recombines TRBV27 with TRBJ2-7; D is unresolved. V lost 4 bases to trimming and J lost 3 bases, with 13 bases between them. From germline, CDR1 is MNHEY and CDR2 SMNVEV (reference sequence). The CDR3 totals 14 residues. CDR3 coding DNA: TGTGCCAGCAGTTCTCCTAGGTCATTCTACGAGCAGTACTTC. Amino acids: CASSSPRSFYEQYF.

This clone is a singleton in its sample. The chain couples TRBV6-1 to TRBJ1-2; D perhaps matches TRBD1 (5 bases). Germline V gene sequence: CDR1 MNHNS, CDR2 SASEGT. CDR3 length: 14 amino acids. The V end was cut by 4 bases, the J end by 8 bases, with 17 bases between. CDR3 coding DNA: TGTGCCAGCAGTGCAGGAGGGTCAGGGACCGGCTACACCTTC. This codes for CASSAGGSGTGYTF.